This is a list of T cell receptor beta chains from one sample in a study of blood T cell repertoires in COVID-19. Assay: immunoSEQ multiplex PCR; the TCRdb copy retains only in-frame clones and omits some. The sample contains approximately 260,000 clones, around four fifths of which appear only once. Material: peripheral blood. These receptors came from a man aged 55 to 69 who had recovered from COVID-19. Both conserved end residues are part of each CDR3. Each record gives: J gene, V gene, CDR3 protein.

>TRBJ2-2|TRBV19
CASGLAGITGELFF
>TRBJ2-4|TRBV19
CASSYYLAKNIQYF
>TRBJ2-3|TRBV7-9
CASSFGRIGADTQYF
>TRBJ1-2|TRBV29-1
CSVDFPDRVGYTF
>TRBJ2-7|TRBV5-4
CASSSRGVSYEQYF
>TRBJ2-3|TRBV7-8
CASSLAGGRPDTQYF
>TRBJ2-2|TRBV5-1
CASSVAATTSNTGELFF
>TRBJ2-1|TRBV30
CAWSKGLAGANEQFF
>TRBJ1-1|TRBV3-1/TRBV3-2
CASSQPGQGPTEAFF
>TRBJ1-6|TRBV19
CASRDRAANSPLHF
>TRBJ2-1|TRBV7-6
CASSPSGGVPYNEQFF
>TRBJ2-6|TRBV19
CASRSGGTGANVLTF
>TRBJ2-1|TRBV7-9
CASSNRASYNEQFF
>TRBJ1-1|TRBV5-6
CASSWGRGSEAFF
>TRBJ1-6|TRBV5-5
CASSLAQGNLHF
>TRBJ2-1|TRBV28
CASSFRGNEQFF
>TRBJ2-1|TRBV24-1
CATSEAPGQGANEQFF
>TRBJ1-5|TRBV30
CAWATSGYSNQPQHF
>TRBJ1-2|TRBV5-6
CASSPRDRGYGYTF
>TRBJ2-1|TRBV3-1/TRBV3-2
CASSGVLTSVGSYNEQFF
>TRBJ1-5|TRBV30
CAWSPESNQPQHF
>TRBJ1-5|TRBV3-1/TRBV3-2
CASRRQRWGENQPQHF
>TRBJ2-1|TRBV3-1/TRBV3-2
CASSQDPPLAGFGNEQFF
>TRBJ1-1|TRBV27
CASSLSKAGIRLLTEAFF
>TRBJ2-2|TRBV5-4
CASSPQGTGELFF
>TRBJ1-2|TRBV19
CASSTEANYGYTF